The rows below give T cell receptor beta chains drawn from one sample of a study of cytomegalovirus exposure and HLA in healthy donors. Generated by immunoSEQ multiplex PCR, the TCRdb table keeps only in-frame clones and is missing some. Of roughly 190,000 clones detected, approximately 80% appear once; the ten largest clones hold about 2.6%. The sequenced sample was PBMCs. These receptors were obtained from a woman aged 45-65 years in good health and CMV-seropositive. Each CDR3 is given with its conserved first and last residue. D genes are given only for firm matches. Not every row has a clone size; where given, it reads once, few, many or a size class.

CDR3aa,CDR3nt,j_gene,len,abundance,v_gene,d_gene
CASSRGQGEPQHF,TGTGCCAGCAGCCGGGGACAGGGTGAGCCCCAGCATTTT,TRBJ1-5,13,.,TRBV7-6,TRBD1
CASSHRGRQETQYF,TGTGCTAGCAGTCACAGGGGGAGGCAAGAGACCCAGTACTTC,TRBJ2-5,14,.,TRBV7-7,TRBD1
CASSRSPQGGDEQYF,TGTGCCAGCAGCCGATCACCACAGGGGGGAGACGAGCAGTACTTC,TRBJ2-7,15,.,TRBV6-6,TRBD1
CASSLIPRDQETQYF,TGCGCCAGCAGCCTGATTCCCCGGGACCAAGAGACCCAGTACTTC,TRBJ2-5,15,.,TRBV5-1,.
CASSRRGGQGNEKLFF,TGTGCCAGTAGTCGCCGAGGGGGACAGGGTAATGAAAAACTGTTTTTT,TRBJ1-4,16,.,TRBV19,TRBD1
CASSPGTQGPPPFF,TGTGCCAGCAGCCCCGGGACTCAGGGCCCTCCCCCGTTCTTC,TRBJ2-1,14,.,TRBV7-2,.
CASSARLAGGPSGELFF,TGTGCCAGCAGCGCCAGACTAGCGGGGGGGCCCAGCGGGGAGCTGTTTTTT,TRBJ2-2,17,.,TRBV9,TRBD2
CASSGGGPYGYTF,TGTGCCAGCTCGGGGGGGGGCCCGTATGGCTACACCTTC,TRBJ1-2,13,.,TRBV6-5,.
CASSFNRGESGNTIYF,TGTGCCAGCAGCTTCAACAGGGGGGAATCTGGAAACACCATATATTTT,TRBJ1-3,16,.,TRBV5-8,TRBD1
CAVTGGILTDTQYF,TGTGCCGTCACGGGGGGGATTCTCACAGATACGCAGTATTTT,TRBJ2-3,14,.,TRBV2,TRBD2
CASSPLLRTGDIYGYTF,TGCGCCAGCAGCCCCCTTTTACGGACAGGGGACATATATGGCTACACCTTC,TRBJ1-2,17,.,TRBV4-1,TRBD1
CASSPSSGPQYEQYF,TGTGCCAGCAGCCCCTCTAGCGGACCACAGTACGAGCAGTACTTC,TRBJ2-7,15,.,TRBV7-2,TRBD2
CASSPGTYRGYTF,TGTGCCAGCAGCCCCGGGACATATAGAGGCTACACCTTC,TRBJ1-2,13,.,TRBV6-5,.
CASRRGGAGEPQHF,TGTGCCAGCAGGAGAGGGGGCGCCGGCGAGCCCCAGCATTTT,TRBJ1-5,14,.,TRBV2,TRBD1
CATSRDRASNQPQHF,TGTGCCACCAGCAGAGACAGGGCCAGCAATCAGCCCCAGCATTTT,TRBJ1-5,15,few,TRBV15,.